The present TCR beta chain was sequenced within a study of identical twins. General observations from the study: Within monozygotic twins, out-of-frame TCR alpha sharing was underestimated by the models. Twin-shared out-of-frame alpha sequences were enriched for low generation probability.

The CDR3 length is 15 residues. Germline values: CDR1 SGHRS, CDR2 YFSETQ. The V segment lost 0 bases and the J segment 3 bases; nucleotides outside the gene matches: 5. This clonotype was detected many times. Its target is not known. TCRdb called the 5' RACE reads again in MiXCR, with one record for every CDR3 protein. This table has 700,000 or so distinct CDR3 sequences, under 9% appearing once. The data also belong to a second study, concerning yellow fever vaccine responses in identical twins.

This TCR was sampled from a woman aged 18-29 years in good health. The rearrangement uses TRBV5-1 and TRBJ2-5; 7 bases are a match to TRBD1. What was sequenced was PBMCs. CDR3 residues: CASSLAGTEKETQYF. The DNA for the CDR3 is TGCGCCAGCAGCTTGGCTGGGACAGAAAAAGAGACCCAGTACTTC. Complete variable domain (other parts from reference TRBV5-1 and TRBJ2-5): KAGVTQTPRYLIKTRGQQVTLSCSPISGHRSVSWYQQTPGQGLQFLFEYFSETQRNKGNFPGRFSGRQFSNSRSEMNVSTLELGDSALYLCASSLAGTEKETQYFGPGTRLLVL.